Listed here are 31 T cell receptor delta chains from one sample, sequenced in a study of Vδ1+ human thymocytes. Study-wide results and caveats: In the thymus, TRG and TRD repertoires looked highly polyclonal with Gaussian CDR3 lengths.

Extracted RNA was reverse transcribed into cDNA. Multiplex PCR used pooled V-gene forward primers and a constant-region reverse primer to amplify CDR3s. TCRdb re-analyzed the multiplex PCR reads via CATT. The table records 20,000 to 25,000 delta-chain clones, over 25% of them present only once. These receptors' antigens are unknown. The sample taken for sequencing was Vdelta1+ gamma-delta thymocytes from the thymus. Subset specified: FACS-sorted CD3+ TCRalphabeta- TCRVdelta1+ TCRVdelta2- thymocytes. These TCRs come from a boy under two years old who had congenital heart surgery.

J is TRDJ1 and V is TRDV1; 9 bases agree with TRDD3. This CDR3 is 22 amino acids long. CDR1 and CDR2 from the germline V gene are TSWWSYY and QGS. The trim removed 1 base at V and 0 bases at J, leaving 21 bases unmatched. DNA of the CDR3: TGTGCTCTTGGGGAACAGCGCGTATTCCGGGGGATACAACCTTACAACACCGATAAACTCATCTTT. Amino acids: CALGEQRVFRGIQPYNTDKLIF.

The chain couples TRDV1 to TRDJ1, with 8 bases that match TRDD3. The germline CDR1 and CDR2 sequences are TSWWSYY and QGS. This CDR3 is 20 amino acids long. The J segment lost 0 bases and the V segment lost 3 bases, leaving 18 bases of the junction unmatched. For the CDR3, the DNA is TGTGCTCTTGGGGACTCTAGGTTACTCTGGGGGACAACGTACACCGATAAACTCATCTTT. It encodes CALGDSRLLWGTTYTDKLIF.

Comments on this clone: This CDR3 is also generated by other DNA sequences in the sample. The chain carries TRDV1 and TRDJ1; 9 positions agree with TRDD3. There are 25 residues in the CDR3. The germline gives CDR1 TSWWSYY, CDR2 QGS. After removal of 6 bases from V and 2 bases from J, the junction contained 37 bases not matched to a gene. The CDR3 loop reads CALGPVPIPNVWGIIKSRGTDKLIF. CDR3 coding DNA: TGTGCTCTTGGTCCCGTTCCTATACCGAACGTATGGGGGATAATAAAATCCCGGGGGACCGATAAACTCATCTTT.

This chain joins TRDV1 and TRDJ1; TRDD3 matches at 9 bases. The length of the CDR3 is 23 residues. V lost 4 bases to trimming and J lost 7 bases; unmatched junction nucleotides: 34. Germline V gene data show CDR1 as TSWWSYY and CDR2 as QGS. Here the CDR3 DNA reads TGTGCTCTTGGGGTCCTTGTTCCTACGGGGATACGCCCGGTGAGATATGGTAATAGTAAACTCATCTTT. Translated, it gives CALGVLVPTGIRPVRYGNSKLIF.

The chain employs TRDV1 and TRDJ1; no clear D gene. The V end was cut by 2 bases, the J end by 0 bases, with 10 bases between. The CDR3 is 15 amino acids. Germline CDR1 TSWWSYY, CDR2 QGS. The CDR3 loop reads CALGENLLYTDKLIF. In DNA form, the CDR3 reads TGTGCTCTTGGGGAAAACCTGCTTTACACCGATAAACTCATCTTT.

This clone has just a few counts. The V and J genes are TRDV1 and TRDJ1; D possibly corresponds to TRDD3 (5 bases). The CDR3 totals 17 residues. CDR1 is TSWWSYY, CDR2 QGS, per germline. V lost 7 bases, J lost 3 bases, and 24 bases lay in between. As DNA, the CDR3 is TGTGCTCTTGTCCTTAGCGGTTTACCGGGGGGGGCCGATAAACTCATCTTT. Its protein is CALVLSGLPGGADKLIF.

The chain is built from TRDV1 and TRDJ1, with 8 bases aligning to TRDD3. V trimming: 2 bases; J trimming: 0 bases; junction bases outside the gene matches: 14. This CDR3 has 19 amino acids. From germline, CDR1 is TSWWSYY and CDR2 QGS. The CDR3 is CALGETFGGFPPYTDKLIF. In nucleotides, the CDR3 is TGTGCTCTTGGGGAAACCTTTGGGGGATTCCCCCCGTACACCGATAAACTCATCTTT.

The V and J genes are TRDV1 and TRDJ1, with D possibly matching TRDD3 (6 bases). CDR3 length: 15 amino acids. The germline V gene encodes CDR1 TSWWSYY and CDR2 QGS. Trimming pared 3 bases from V and 1 base from J, leaving 12 bases between. DNA for the CDR3: TGTGCTCTTGGGGATGCTGGGGAGATCACCGATAAACTCATCTTT. Translated, it gives CALGDAGEITDKLIF.

The chain has TRDV1 and TRDJ1; TRDD3 aligns across 9 bases. The trim removed 5 bases at V and 8 bases at J, leaving 12 bases unmatched. The length of the CDR3 is 15 residues. The germline V gene encodes CDR1 TSWWSYY and CDR2 QGS. CDR3 DNA: TGTGCTCTTGGGCTTCCGGACTGGGGGAGACGAAAACTCATCTTT. It is translated as CALGLPDWGRRKLIF.

The chain uses TRDV1 and TRDJ1; 7 nucleotides line up with TRDD2. The V gene end was trimmed by 0 bases and the J gene end by 3 bases; junction bases not matched to a gene: 22. The germline gives CDR1 TSWWSYY, CDR2 QGS. The CDR3 has 21 residues. CDR3 coding DNA: TGTGCTCTTGGGGAACTAGGAAGGCTTCCTAGCTCGCCCGGGGTCGCCGATAAACTCATCTTT. Residues: CALGELGRLPSSPGVADKLIF.

The chain recombines TRDV1 with TRDJ1; D perhaps matches TRDD2 (7 bases). V gave up 3 bases and J gave up 0 bases, with 23 bases separating them. Germline-derived CDR1 and CDR2 are TSWWSYY and QGS. The CDR3 extends over 19 amino acids. CDR3 sequence: CALGDAFLYPTGYTDKLIF. The CDR3 nucleotides read TGTGCTCTTGGGGACGCCTTCCTTTACCCTACTGGGTACACCGATAAACTCATCTTT.

Concerning this clone itself: This clone may be a read error of a much larger clone one base away. The chain joins TRDV1 to TRDJ1; TRDD3 matches at 7 bases. The CDR3 is 19 amino acids. V was clipped by 0 bases and J by 0 bases; unmatched bases: 13. The germline gives CDR1 TSWWSYY, CDR2 QGS. Here the CDR3 reads CALGELGVRGDWYTDKLIF. The CDR3 DNA reads as TGTGCTCTTGGGGAACTCGGCGTACGGGGGGATTGGTACACCGATAAACTCATCTTT.

This clone has a handful of counts. The chain joins TRDV1 to TRDJ1; 8 nucleotides match TRDD3. With 4 bases clipped from V and 1 base from J, the junction kept 11 bases outside the gene matches. Germline CDR1 and CDR2: TSWWSYY and QGS. The CDR3 consists of 17 residues. For the CDR3, the DNA is TGTGCTCTTGGGGCTCACAACTGGGGGGAACTCACCGATAAACTCATCTTT. Translated: CALGAHNWGELTDKLIF.

Worth noting for this clone: Possible read error: a much larger clone is one base away. V usage is TRDV1 and J usage is TRDJ1, with TRDD3 identical over 8 bases. The V segment lost 2 bases and the J segment 2 bases; nucleotides outside the gene matches: 10. From germline, CDR1 is TSWWSYY and CDR2 QGS. This CDR3 has 17 residues. As DNA, the CDR3 is TGTGCTCTTGGGGAAAGCGACTGTGGGATACGGACCGATAAACTCATCTTT. It encodes CALGESDCGIRTDKLIF.

The V call is TRDV1, the J call TRDJ1, with D possibly being TRDD3 (7 bases). The CDR3 is 23 amino acids. V lost 3 bases and J 0 bases, leaving 35 bases between the germline ends. Germline values: CDR1 TSWWSYY, CDR2 QGS. The CDR3 protein is CALGERTLLPFPGGRRNTDKLIF. The CDR3 DNA reads TGTGCTCTTGGGGAGCGAACCCTCCTTCCCTTCCCTGGGGGTAGACGGAACACCGATAAACTCATCTTT.

A few counts support this clone. V and J are TRDV1 and TRDJ1, with 8 bases aligning to TRDD3. In germline, CDR1 is TSWWSYY, CDR2 QGS. The CDR3 totals 22 residues. After removal of 1 base from V and 1 base from J, the junction contained 23 bases not matched to a gene. In DNA, the CDR3 is TGTGCTCTTGGGGAACCCTCGGCAGACATCCTGACCCGCTGGGGGAGCACCGATAAACTCATCTTT. It codes for CALGEPSADILTRWGSTDKLIF.

The V and J genes are TRDV1 and TRDJ1; no reliable D call. The CDR3 spans 18 residues. Germline V gene sequence: CDR1 TSWWSYY, CDR2 QGS. Trimming stripped 2 bases from V and 0 bases from J, with 19 bases between. The CDR3 DNA reads TGTGCTCTTGGGGAAACGGGCGGCTTGTTGGCTTACACCGATAAACTCATCTTT. This gives the protein CALGETGGLLAYTDKLIF.

This sequence joins TRDV1 and TRDJ1; maybe TRDD3 (6 bases). V was clipped by 1 base and J by 0 bases, with 24 bases between them. CDR3 length equals 20 residues. Germline CDR1 reads TSWWSYY; CDR2 reads QGS. Here the CDR3 reads CALGEHSPPGWGRHTDKLIF. The DNA of the CDR3 is TGTGCTCTTGGGGAACATTCACCCCCCGGCTGGGGACGGCACACCGATAAACTCATCTTT.

The sample holds a few counts of this clone. This chain links TRDV1 with TRDJ1, with D possibly TRDD3 on 6 matching bases. The CDR3 sequence is 14 residues long. Trimming shortened V by 0 bases and J by 6 bases, and 11 bases separated the two germline ends. Germline lookup yields CDR1 TSWWSYY and CDR2 QGS. For the CDR3, the DNA is TGTGCTCTTGGGGAACTGGGGGGGACGCATAAACTCATCTTT. This translates into CALGELGGTHKLIF.

The V call is TRDV1, the J call TRDJ1; 12 bases align to TRDD3. Germline lookup yields CDR1 TSWWSYY and CDR2 QGS. The CDR3 consists of 23 residues. V dropped 1 base and J dropped 0; count of bases not matched to a gene: 21. CDR3 amino acids: CALGERPSLFVLGDTPYTDKLIF. The CDR3 region has the DNA TGTGCTCTTGGGGAACGGCCTTCCTTATTCGTACTGGGGGATACCCCGTACACCGATAAACTCATCTTT.

The chain has TRDV1 and TRDJ1; 8 bases align to TRDD3. Germline CDR1 and CDR2: TSWWSYY and QGS. The CDR3 length is 19 residues. V was pared by 0 bases and J by 3 bases, with 15 bases of the junction left unmatched. The CDR3 coding sequence is TGTGCTCTTGGGGAACTATACGACGGCGGTGTACTGGGGGCCGATAAACTCATCTTT. Translation: CALGELYDGGVLGADKLIF.

The J gene is TRDJ1, the V gene TRDV1, with D perhaps matching TRDD2 (9 bases). CDR1 TSWWSYY and CDR2 QGS come from the germline V gene. V was shortened by 3 bases and J by 0 bases, with 29 bases between the two germline ends. This CDR3 spans 21 amino acids. CDR3 bases: TGTGCTCTTGGGGATCATTCCCTTCCTACACCTGGGGGACCCTACACCGATAAACTCATCTTT. Its protein product is CALGDHSLPTPGGPYTDKLIF.

The chain employs TRDV1 and TRDJ1; D is unclear. Per germline, CDR1 TSWWSYY and CDR2 QGS. The CDR3 sequence is 20 residues long. Trimming stripped 0 bases from V and 1 base from J, with 24 bases between. In DNA, the CDR3 is TGTGCTCTTGGGGAACTTTTGCCCCGGGTGAGCTCTAGGACCACCGATAAACTCATCTTT. It is translated as CALGELLPRVSSRTTDKLIF.

Relative to its sample, this clone is medium-sized. Additional DNA sequences in this sample encode the identical CDR3. The rearrangement links TRDV1 to TRDJ1; D is unresolved. CDR1 and CDR2 from the germline V gene are TSWWSYY and QGS. The V and J ends lost 1 base and 0 bases respectively, with 6 bases between them. The CDR3 is 14 amino acids. The CDR3 DNA is TGTGCTCTTGGGGAACCAGACAACACCGATAAACTCATCTTT. It yields the protein CALGEPDNTDKLIF.

This clone is classed as medium-sized. V and J are TRDV1 and TRDJ1; D ambiguous. Germline values: CDR1 TSWWSYY, CDR2 QGS. This CDR3 comprises 16 residues. The V and J ends lost 6 bases and 1 base respectively, with 18 bases between them. CDR3 residues: CALGVPNREGTDKLIF. Here the CDR3 DNA reads TGTGCTCTTGGAGTCCCTAACCGGGAGGGCACCGATAAACTCATCTTT.

J is TRDJ1 and V is TRDV1, with D unclear. The CDR3 has 16 residues. Trimming pared 3 bases from V and 0 bases from J, leaving 14 bases between. From germline, CDR1 is TSWWSYY and CDR2 QGS. Here the CDR3 DNA reads TGTGCTCTTGGGGATAGCTGCCCTCCTTACACCGATAAACTCATCTTT. Encoded protein: CALGDSCPPYTDKLIF.

This clone appeared a few times. The sample contains more than one DNA sequence encoding this CDR3. This chain uses TRDV1 with TRDJ1, with 12 bases that match TRDD3. The CDR3 spans 20 residues. CDR1 is TSWWSYY, CDR2 QGS, per germline. The ends lost 4 bases at V and 0 bases at J; junction bases unmatched: 15. CDR3 loop: CALGGGIGPWGIRDTDKLIF. The CDR3 bases are TGTGCTCTTGGGGGAGGAATTGGGCCCTGGGGGATACGTGACACCGATAAACTCATCTTT.

This clone has more than one count but fewer than ten. The rearrangement uses TRDV1 and TRDJ1; 9 bases line up with TRDD3. CDR1 TSWWSYY and CDR2 QGS come from the germline V gene. The CDR3 spans 21 residues. J lost 7 bases, V lost 3 bases, and 27 bases had no gene match. CDR3 DNA: TGTGCTCTTGGGGAGCGTCTCTCATCGATACGACTGGGGGAAAGCTTCGGTAAACTCATCTTT. As protein: CALGERLSSIRLGESFGKLIF.

Note on this clone: This may arise from a read error, as a much more abundant clone is one base away. V gene TRDV1 combines with J gene TRDJ1, with D possibly matching TRDD3 (5 bases). Gene TRDJ2 matches the end of the DNA better, so the J call may be wrong. The CDR3 contains 16 residues. Germline loops: CDR1 TSWWSYY, CDR2 QGS. CDR3 coding DNA: TGTGCTCTTGGGGAACTAGTCTGGATAAACACCGATAAACTCTTCTTT. Its protein product is CALGELVWINTDKLFF.

This clone was picked up a small number of times. V is TRDV1 and J is TRDJ1, with 8 positions matching TRDD3. The CDR3 contains 18 residues. V lost 0 bases to trimming and J lost 0 bases; unmatched junction nucleotides: 9. Germline CDR1 is TSWWSYY and CDR2 is QGS. The CDR3 spells CALGELPTPLGDTDKLIF. DNA of the CDR3: TGTGCTCTTGGGGAACTCCCTACGCCACTGGGGGACACCGATAAACTCATCTTT.

Points on this clone: An end of the junction differs from the germline gene, which may be a read error. The chain has TRDV1 and TRDJ1, with D unclear. There are 19 residues in the CDR3. Germline V gives CDR1 TSWWSYY, CDR2 QGS. CDR3 nucleotides: TGTGCTCTTGGGGAAGGTACCTTTCCCGGAGTGGGAGGCACCGATAAACCCATCTTT. This sequence encodes CALGEGTFPGVGGTDKPIF.